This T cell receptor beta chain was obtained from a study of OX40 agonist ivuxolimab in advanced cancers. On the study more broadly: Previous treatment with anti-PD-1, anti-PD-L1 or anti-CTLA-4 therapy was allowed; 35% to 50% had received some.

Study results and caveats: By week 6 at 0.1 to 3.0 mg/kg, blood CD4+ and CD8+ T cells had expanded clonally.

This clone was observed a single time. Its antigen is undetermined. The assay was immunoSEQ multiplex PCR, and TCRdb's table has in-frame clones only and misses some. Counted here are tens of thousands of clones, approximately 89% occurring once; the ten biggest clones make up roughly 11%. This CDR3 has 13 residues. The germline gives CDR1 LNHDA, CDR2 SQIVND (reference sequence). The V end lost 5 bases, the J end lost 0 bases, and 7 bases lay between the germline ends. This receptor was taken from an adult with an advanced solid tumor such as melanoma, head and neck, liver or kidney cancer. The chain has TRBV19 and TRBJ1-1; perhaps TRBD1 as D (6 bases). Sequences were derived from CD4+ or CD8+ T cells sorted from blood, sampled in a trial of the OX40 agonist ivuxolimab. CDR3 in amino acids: CASSGQMNTEAFF. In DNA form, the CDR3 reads TGTGCCAGTAGTGGACAGATGAACACTGAAGCTTTCTTT.